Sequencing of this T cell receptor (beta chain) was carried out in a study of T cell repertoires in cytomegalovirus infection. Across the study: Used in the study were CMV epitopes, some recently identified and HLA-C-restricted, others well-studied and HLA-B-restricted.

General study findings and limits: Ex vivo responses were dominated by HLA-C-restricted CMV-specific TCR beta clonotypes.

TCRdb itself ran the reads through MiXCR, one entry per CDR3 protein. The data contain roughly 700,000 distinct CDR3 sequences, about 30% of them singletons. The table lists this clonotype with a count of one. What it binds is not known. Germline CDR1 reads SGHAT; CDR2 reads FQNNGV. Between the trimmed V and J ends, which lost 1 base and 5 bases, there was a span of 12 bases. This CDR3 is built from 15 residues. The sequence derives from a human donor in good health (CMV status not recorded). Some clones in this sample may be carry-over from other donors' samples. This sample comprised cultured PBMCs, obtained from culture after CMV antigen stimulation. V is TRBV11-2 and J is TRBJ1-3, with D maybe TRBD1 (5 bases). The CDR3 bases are TGTGCCAGCAGCTTAGGTGGGGGTGTTCGAAACACCATATATTTT. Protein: CASSLGGGVRNTIYF.